One sample yielded the 21 T cell receptor beta chains listed below, sequenced in a study of patients and donors after allogeneic stem cell transplantation. TCRdb re-called the RT-PCR reads with MiXCR, one entry per CDR3 protein. The sample shows about 110,000 distinct CDR3 sequences, around 38% of them seen only once. Sequenced material: blood, either unsorted or a sorted T cell fraction (not recorded which). The receptors were sampled from a human donor who was either an allogeneic HSCT recipient or a stem cell or donor lymphocyte infusion donor (not recorded which). It is not recorded whose cells these are; they may come from a transplant donor.

The V gene is TRBV11-2, the J gene TRBJ2-1, with D unclear. Germline V lookup: CDR1 SGHAT, CDR2 FQNNGV. V lost 5 bases and J lost 0, with 8 bases in between. This CDR3 spans 14 amino acids. CDR3 DNA: TGTGCCAGCAGCCTAAAGAGCTCCTACAATGAGCAGTTCTTC. Its translation is CASSLKSSYNEQFF.

The chain uses TRBV5-5 and TRBJ1-2; D gene unclear. Deletions cut 1 base from V and 3 bases from J, with 13 bases between. The CDR3 spans 15 residues. Germline CDR1 and CDR2: SGHKS and YYEKEE (reference sequence). The CDR3 DNA follows: TGTGCCAGCAGCTTGACAACCATGAGTGACTATGGCTACACCTTC. As protein: CASSLTTMSDYGYTF.

The chain recombines TRBV12-3 or TRBV12-4 with TRBJ2-7; D could derive from TRBD1 or TRBD2 (5 bases each). With 6 bases removed from V and 2 bases from J, the gap between germline ends came to 11 bases. CDR3 length: 13 amino acids. The CDR3, as DNA: TGTGCCAGCAGAAGGGACCGGACCTACGAGCAGTACTTC. Protein: CASRRDRTYEQYF.

This clonotype has more than one count but fewer than ten. The V gene is TRBV27, the J gene TRBJ2-3; the match to TRBD1 covers 7 bases. CDR1 is MNHEY, CDR2 SMNVEV, per germline (reference sequence). Unmatched junction bases numbered 9, after V lost 3 bases and J lost 0 bases. The CDR3 runs to 17 residues. As DNA, the CDR3 is TGTGCCAGCAGTTTGCGGGTGGACAGGCCTAGCACAGATACGCAGTATTTT. This translates into CASSLRVDRPSTDTQYF.

This clonotype was seen a few times. The chain recombines TRBV10-3 with TRBJ2-2, with a possible D match to TRBD2 (6 bases). The germline CDR1 and CDR2 sequences are ENHRY and SYGVKD. The CDR3 consists of 16 residues. V dropped 5 bases and J dropped 1 base, with 14 bases sitting between them. For the CDR3, the DNA is TGTGCCATCAGTAGTAGCGGCCACTTGAACACCGGGGAGCTGTTTTTT. It codes for CAISSSGHLNTGELFF.

This clonotype was seen a few times. This chain uses TRBV7-2 with TRBJ2-2; D perhaps matches TRBD1 (5 bases). V was clipped by 3 bases and J by 5 bases, with 10 bases between them. The germline V gene encodes CDR1 SGHTA and CDR2 FQGNSA. The CDR3 extends over 14 amino acids. Here the CDR3 DNA reads TGTGCCAGCAGCTTTGGCAGGGCAACCGGGGAGCTGTTTTTT. Encoded protein: CASSFGRATGELFF.

The chain combines TRBV10-3 with TRBJ2-1; D is tentatively TRBD1 or TRBD2 (5 bases each). V was shortened by 2 bases and J by 6 bases, with 17 bases between the two germline ends. Germline V gives CDR1 ENHRY, CDR2 SYGVKD. This CDR3 is 16 amino acids long. For the CDR3, the DNA is TGTGCCATCAGTGAGGTTCCCGGGAATGGGGGCAATGAGCAGTTCTTC. Translated: CAISEVPGNGGNEQFF.

The chain recombines TRBV24-1 with TRBJ2-2; D possibly corresponds to TRBD1 (6 bases). Between the trimmed V and J ends, which lost 9 bases and 1 base, there was a span of 8 bases. Per the germline V gene, CDR1 is KGHDR and CDR2 is SFDVKD. This CDR3 region has 13 residues. The CDR3, as DNA: TGTGCCACCGAGGGACAGAACACCGGGGAGCTGTTTTTT. This sequence encodes CATEGQNTGELFF.

This clonotype was detected only a few times. The rearrangement joins TRBV10-3 to TRBJ2-7, with 8 positions matching TRBD2. The germline V gene has CDR1 ENHRY and CDR2 SYGVKD. J lost 2 bases, V lost 2 bases, and 11 bases had no gene match. The CDR3 loop spans 17 amino acids. The CDR3 loop is CAISEAWGLEKAYEQYF. The CDR3 DNA follows: TGTGCCATCAGTGAGGCCTGGGGACTAGAGAAGGCCTACGAGCAGTACTTC.

There are a few counts of this clonotype. One end of the junction varies from germline; a read error may be responsible. This chain joins TRBV20-1 and TRBJ2-1; 14 bases fit TRBD2. The CDR3 loop spans 13 amino acids. Looked up from germline, CDR1 is DFQATT and CDR2 is SNEGSKA (reference sequence). This chain's CDR3 is CSAPPRGLAGEAF. The CDR3 coding sequence is TGCAGTGCTCCCCCGAGGGGACTAGCGGGAGAGGCCTTC.

The chain recombines TRBV12-3 or TRBV12-4 with TRBJ2-4, with 8 bases identical to TRBD1. V gave up 4 bases and J gave up 7 bases; unmatched junction bases: 6. The CDR3 is 14 residues long. The CDR3 reads CASSSRQGSNIQYF. CDR3 nucleotides: TGTGCCAGCAGTTCCCGACAGGGGAGCAACATTCAGTACTTC.

The chain combines TRBV6-5 with TRBJ1-6; D is possibly TRBD1 (6 bases). This CDR3 spans 16 amino acids. The germline CDR1 and CDR2 sequences are MNHEY and SVGAGI. V gave up 6 bases and J gave up 8 bases, with 20 bases separating them. The CDR3 is CASSFSPLEGDSPLHF. For the CDR3, the DNA is TGTGCCAGCAGCTTCTCTCCCCTCGAGGGGGATTCACCCCTCCACTTT.

This clonotype has more than one count but fewer than ten. This chain links TRBV12-3 or TRBV12-4 with TRBJ2-7, with D unclear. The CDR3 loop spans 15 amino acids. Trimming cost V 5 bases and J 2 bases, with 16 bases left between them. The chain's CDR3 is CASSLQAGVAYEQYF. For the CDR3, the DNA is TGTGCCAGCAGTCTTCAGGCTGGGGTGGCCTACGAGCAGTACTTC.

This rearrangement joins TRBV6-5 to TRBJ1-5, with D hard to call. Germline CDR1 is MNHEY and CDR2 is SVGAGI. The V end was cut by 0 bases, the J end by 5 bases, with 5 bases between. CDR3 size: 13 residues. CDR3 residues: CASSYSAHQPQHF. The CDR3 nucleotides are TGTGCCAGCAGTTACTCGGCCCATCAGCCCCAGCATTTT.

V is TRBV5-6 and J is TRBJ2-1; D not certain. CDR1 is SGHDT and CDR2 is YYEEEE in the germline V gene. V dropped 10 bases and J dropped 5 bases, with 16 bases sitting between them. The CDR3 has 13 amino acids. The CDR3 region is CAGSRLPNNEQFF. CDR3 DNA: TGTGCCGGGTCTCGACTGCCTAACAATGAGCAGTTCTTC.

This clonotype has just a few counts. The gene calls are TRBV20-1 and TRBJ1-5; possible D gene TRBD1, 5 bases. This CDR3 region has 14 residues. Per germline, CDR1 DFQATT and CDR2 SNEGSKA (reference sequence). The ends were cut back, 6 bases at V and 1 base at J, with 13 bases in the middle. CDR3 residues: CSASRQGSNQPQHF. In DNA, the CDR3 is TGCAGTGCCAGTAGGCAGGGAAGCAATCAGCCCCAGCATTTT.

The chain employs TRBV20-1 and TRBJ1-2; TRBD1 is a possible D gene (5 bases). CDR3 size: 14 residues. CDR1 is DFQATT, CDR2 SNEGSKA, per germline (reference sequence). V was pared by 8 bases and J by 5 bases, with 21 bases between. The chain's CDR3 is CSHLRAHRGYGYTF. CDR3 bases: TGCAGTCACCTGAGAGCGCATCGGGGGTATGGCTACACCTTC.

The chain employs TRBV7-2 and TRBJ1-4; D ambiguous. Germline V CDR1 and CDR2: SGHTA, FQGNSA. Deletions cut 0 bases from V and 7 bases from J, with 9 bases between. CDR3 length: 14 residues. The chain's CDR3 is CASSLAGRTEKLFF. CDR3 sequence (DNA): TGTGCCAGCAGCTTAGCGGGGAGAACTGAAAAACTGTTTTTT. Combining the CDR3 with reference TRBV7-2 and TRBJ1-4 gives the whole variable domain GAGVSQSPSNKVTEKGKDVELRCDPISGHTALYWYRQSLGQGLEFLIYFQGNSAPDKSGLPSDRFSAERTGGSVSTLTIQRTQQEDSAVYLCASSLAGRTEKLFFGSGTQLSVL.

The chain carries TRBV6-5 and TRBJ1-6; no clear D gene. This CDR3 comprises 13 residues. With 6 bases removed from V and 4 bases from J, the gap between germline ends came to 7 bases. The germline V gene encodes CDR1 MNHEY and CDR2 SVGAGI. This chain's CDR3 is CASRADYNSPLHF. In nucleotides, the CDR3 is TGTGCCAGCAGGGCAGATTATAATTCACCCCTCCACTTT.

The rearrangement links TRBV18 to TRBJ2-6, with D possibly being TRBD2 (5 bases). The CDR3 is made up of 15 amino acids. V was pared by 0 bases and J by 2 bases, with 5 bases between. Germline loops: CDR1 KGHSH, CDR2 LQKENI. This chain's CDR3 is CASSPPEAGANVLTF. CDR3 coding DNA: TGTGCCAGCTCACCACCGGAGGCTGGGGCCAACGTCCTGACTTTC. Full variable domain (outside the CDR3, taken from reference TRBV18 and TRBJ2-6): NAGVMQNPRHLVRRRGQEARLRCSPMKGHSHVYWYRQLPEEGLKFMVYLQKENIIDESGMPKERFSAEFPKEGPSILRIQQVVRGDSAAYFCASSPPEAGANVLTFGAGSRLTVL.

The chain has TRBV28 and TRBJ1-2; D is undetermined. Trimming cost V 3 bases and J 4 bases, with 9 bases left between them. Per germline, CDR1 MDHEN and CDR2 SYDVKM. The length of the CDR3 is 13 residues. The CDR3 DNA is TGTGCCAGCAGTTTTAGGAACCCCTATGGCTACACCTTC. It yields the protein CASSFRNPYGYTF.